The 8 T cell receptor beta chains presented below share a single source sample, sequenced in a study of Graves' ophthalmopathy and Graves' hyperthyroidism. RNA transcripts were the source from which TCR beta CDR3 regions were amplified. RT-PCR was first run with HTBI primers, then multiplex PCR in a second round. TCRdb redid the calling of the multiplex PCR reads with MiXCR, one entry per CDR3 protein. The table lists about 1.1 million distinct CDR3 sequences, about 35% of them singletons, with over 8.5% in the top ten. The sample was peripheral blood or thyroid tissue (not recorded which). Every receptor here comes from an adult man with Graves' hyperthyroidism.

Worth noting for this clonotype: A much larger clone sits a single nucleotide away, making a read error possible. The chain joins TRBV7-2 to TRBJ2-2; 12 bases align to TRBD1. The germline gives CDR1 SGHTA, CDR2 FQGNSA. The V gene end was trimmed by 3 bases and the J gene end by 13 bases; junction bases not matched to a gene: 6. This CDR3 comprises 14 residues. The CDR3 loop is CASSFLGTGGTLFF. The CDR3 region has the DNA TGTGCCAGCAGCTTTTTGGGGACAGGGGGCACGCTGTTTTTT.

The chain is built from TRBV10-2 and TRBJ2-5, with a weak D call TRBD2 (5 bases). There are 14 residues in the CDR3. The germline V and J ends were trimmed by 5 bases and 0 bases, with 10 bases remaining between them. Germline V lookup: CDR1 WSHSY, CDR2 SAAADI. The CDR3 DNA reads TGCGCCAGCAGTATTAGCGCTAACCAAGAGACCCAGTACTTC. Translating it yields CASSISANQETQYF.

The chain links TRBV6-5 to TRBJ2-7; weak D call: TRBD1 (6 bases). Deletions cut 7 bases from V and 1 base from J, with 14 bases between. CDR1 and CDR2 from the germline V gene are MNHEY and SVGAGI. The length of the CDR3 is 14 residues. CDR3 sequence reads: CASKRARGSYEQYF. CDR3 DNA: TGTGCCAGCAAACGAGCCAGGGGATCCTACGAGCAGTACTTC.

J is TRBJ2-2 and V is TRBV20-1; 14 positions agree with TRBD2. The CDR3 has 15 amino acids. Losses at the gene ends were 6 bases for V and 8 bases for J; bases not matched to a gene: 8. Looked up from germline, CDR1 is DFQATT and CDR2 is SNEGSKA (reference sequence). As DNA, the CDR3 is TGCAGTGCCATTGGGACTAGCGGGAGCGTAGGGGAGCTGTTTTTT. Protein sequence: CSAIGTSGSVGELFF.

The genes are TRBV10-2 and TRBJ1-5; D is perhaps TRBD1 (5 bases). V shed 4 bases and J shed 1 base, with 17 bases lying between them. CDR1 and CDR2 (germline): WSHSY, SAAADI. The CDR3 is made up of 17 amino acids. The CDR3 coding sequence is TGCGCCAGCAGTGTATTCGGAGGGGCAGGAAGCAATCAGCCCCAGCATTTT. It specifies CASSVFGGAGSNQPQHF.

This clonotype was detected many times. V gene TRBV20-1 combines with J gene TRBJ1-6; D remains unclear. Germline V gene lookup returns CDR1 DFQATT and CDR2 SNEGSKA (reference sequence). Deletions cut 1 base from V and 9 bases from J, with 4 bases between. The CDR3 is 11 amino acids. CDR3 in amino acids: CSARGGSPLHF. CDR3 nucleotides: TGCAGTGCTAGAGGGGGTTCACCCCTCCACTTT.

The chain uses TRBV2 and TRBJ2-6, with D tentatively TRBD1 or TRBD2 (6 bases each). Germline CDR1 reads SNHLY; CDR2 reads FYNNEI. The CDR3 covers 20 residues. V was shortened by 5 bases and J by 1 base, with 24 bases between the two germline ends. The CDR3 spells CASSLQLRDSGASGANVLTF. CDR3 sequence (DNA): TGTGCCAGCAGTTTACAGCTCCGGGACTCAGGGGCTTCTGGGGCCAACGTCCTGACTTTC.

This clonotype was recorded a few times. J is TRBJ2-5 and V is TRBV18; no clear D gene. Germline CDR1 KGHSH, CDR2 LQKENI. This CDR3 region has 12 residues. Trimming removed 2 bases from V and 4 bases from J, with 5 bases in between. The CDR3 nucleotides are TGTGCCAGCTCACCAACGACAGAGACCCAGTACTTC. Translation: CASSPTTETQYF.